A single sample is the source of the 22 T cell receptor beta chains below, sequenced in a study of T-cell reconstitution after alpha-beta-depleted transplantation in children. Unique molecular identifiers were used to barcode this TCRbeta library. TCRdb ran MiXCR on the PCR reads and lists one entry per CDR3 protein. Of 190,000 or so distinct CDR3 sequences listed, approximately 6.6% are singletons. This specimen consisted of PBMCs from the stem cell graft donor, obtained from the stem cell graft. The receptors here all came from a human donor who donated a stem cell graft to a child with Wiskott-Aldrich syndrome.

This clonotype was observed a handful of times. V usage is TRBV6-1 and J usage is TRBJ2-7, with TRBD1 matching 11 bases. The trim removed 5 bases at V and 1 base at J, leaving 7 bases unmatched. CDR1 and CDR2 (germline): MNHNS, SASEGT. There are 16 residues in the CDR3. The CDR3 spells CASSPLGQGGSYEQYF. The CDR3 DNA reads as TGTGCCAGCAGTCCGCTGGGACAGGGGGGATCCTACGAGCAGTACTTC.

The chain is built from TRBV6-2 or TRBV6-3 and TRBJ2-5, with 8 bases fitting TRBD1. Germline assignment: CDR1 MNHEY and CDR2 SVGEGT. The CDR3 length is 20 residues. V lost 2 bases, J lost 1 base, and 18 bases stayed unmatched. CDR3 residues: CASSYPTGGRGKAPQETQYF. The DNA of the CDR3 is TGTGCCAGCAGTTACCCTACAGGGGGGCGCGGGAAGGCCCCCCAAGAGACCCAGTACTTC.

The table lists this clonotype with many counts. The rearrangement uses TRBV3-1 and TRBJ2-7, with D hard to call. Germline CDR1 is LGHDT and CDR2 is YNNKEL (reference sequence). The CDR3 extends over 13 amino acids. The V end lost 4 bases, the J end lost 0 bases, and 7 bases lay between the germline ends. CDR3 amino acids: CASSLAISYEQYF. CDR3 sequence (DNA): TGTGCCAGCAGCCTGGCAATCTCCTACGAGCAGTACTTC.

This clonotype was seen at least ten times. This rearrangement joins TRBV6-5 to TRBJ1-4; D is unclear. The CDR3 has 15 amino acids. Germline CDR1 and CDR2: MNHEY and SVGAGI. Trimming took 7 bases from V and 0 from J, leaving 12 bases between them. CDR3 nucleotides: TGTGCCAGCATTTCGACGGGTGCAACTAATGAAAAACTGTTTTTT. It specifies CASISTGATNEKLFF.

This clonotype was seen many times. The chain has TRBV6-1 and TRBJ2-3; 10 bases agree with TRBD2. This CDR3 comprises 15 residues. CDR1 is MNHNS and CDR2 is SASEGT in the germline V gene. V trimming: 8 bases; J trimming: 5 bases; junction bases outside the gene matches: 10. CDR3 protein: CASQGWVAGGDTQYF. The CDR3 bases are TGTGCCAGCCAGGGATGGGTAGCGGGGGGAGATACGCAGTATTTT.

This clonotype was counted ten times or more. The rearrangement joins TRBV15 to TRBJ1-5; weak D call: TRBD1 (5 bases). The CDR3 extends over 16 amino acids. V was cut by 2 bases and J by 5 bases, with 16 bases left in between. Germline V gene lookup returns CDR1 LNHNV and CDR2 YYDKDF (reference sequence). In DNA, the CDR3 is TGTGCCACCAGCAGAAGGCTGGGGGGTGTGGATCAGCCCCAGCATTTT. Its protein is CATSRRLGGVDQPQHF. The whole variable domain, filled in from reference TRBV15 and TRBJ1-5, reads DAMVIQNPRYQVTQFGKPVTLSCSQTLNHNVMYWYQQKSSQAPKLLFHYYDKDFNNEADTPDNFQSRRPNTSFCFLDIRSPGLGDTAMYLCATSRRLGGVDQPQHFGDGTRLSIL.

This clonotype has just one count. The rearrangement uses TRBV5-8 and TRBJ2-2; D is unclear. The CDR3 is 13 residues long. Germline loops: CDR1 SGHTS, CDR2 YDEGEE. The V gene lost 7 bases and the J gene lost 8 bases, with 15 bases spanning the gap. CDR3 residues: CASGLGRSGELFF. For the CDR3, the DNA is TGTGCCAGCGGCCTCGGACGCTCGGGGGAGCTGTTTTTT. The full variable domain, its missing parts supplied by reference TRBV5-8 and TRBJ2-2, is EAGVTQSPTHLIKTRGQQATLRCSPISGHTSVYWYQQALGLGLQFLLWYDEGEERNRGNFPPRFSGRQFPNYSSELNVNALELEDSALYLCASGLGRSGELFFGEGSRLTVL.

There are many counts of this clonotype. The V gene is TRBV6-6, the J gene TRBJ1-1; possibly TRBD1 for D (6 bases). The CDR3 spans 12 residues. The V and J ends lost 6 bases and 4 bases respectively, with 9 bases between them. Germline V gives CDR1 MNHNY, CDR2 SVGAGI (reference sequence). The CDR3 here is CASSLQGTEAFF. The CDR3 DNA sequence: TGTGCCAGCAGCCTACAGGGCACTGAAGCTTTCTTT.

This clonotype was counted at least ten times. The chain combines TRBV6-5 with TRBJ1-1; TRBD1 agrees at 7 bases. The CDR3 covers 15 residues. Germline trimming cut 6 bases from V and 8 bases from J; bases unmatched to any gene: 15. Looked up from germline, CDR1 is MNHEY and CDR2 is SVGAGI. The CDR3 DNA reads TGTGCCAGCAGCCTTGACAGGGAACCACTTCTAGAAGCTTTCTTT. This gives the protein CASSLDREPLLEAFF.

This clonotype was seen many times. The chain is built from TRBV12-3 or TRBV12-4 and TRBJ1-1; D unclear. The V end lost 0 bases, the J end lost 7 bases, and 6 bases lay between the germline ends. The CDR3 is made up of 12 amino acids. The CDR3 is CASSLARSEAFF. In nucleotides, the CDR3 is TGTGCCAGCAGTTTAGCTCGGAGTGAAGCTTTCTTT.

As to this clonotype: A much larger clone lies one base from this, so it may be a read error. The chain uses TRBV11-2 and TRBJ2-7; the D gene is possibly TRBD1 (5 bases). Germline CDR1 and CDR2: SGHAT and FQNNGV. The CDR3 is 16 amino acids. V shed 4 bases and J shed 0 bases, with 16 bases lying between them. The CDR3 sequence is CASSSNKGQSSYEQYF. DNA for the CDR3: TGTGCCAGCAGCTCGAACAAGGGGCAGAGCTCCTACGAGCAGTACTTC.

In this sample, this clonotype turned up many times. The chain is built from TRBV5-1 and TRBJ2-7; 9 bases align to TRBD2. Germline assignment: CDR1 SGHRS and CDR2 YFSETQ. V dropped 5 bases and J dropped 4; count of bases not matched to a gene: 10. This CDR3 region has 15 residues. The DNA of the CDR3 is TGCGCCAGCAGTTCGTCCGGGACTAGCCTTTACGAGCAGTACTTC. This gives the protein CASSSSGTSLYEQYF.

This clonotype has a handful of counts. The chain has TRBV19 and TRBJ1-3; D is undetermined. V lost 8 bases to trimming and J lost 7 bases, with 6 bases between them. From germline, CDR1 is LNHDA and CDR2 SQIVND (reference sequence). CDR3 length: 10 residues. As DNA, the CDR3 is TGTGCCAGTGAACGGAACACCATATATTTT. The encoded protein is CASERNTIYF.

This chain connects TRBV2 to TRBJ1-1; weak D call: TRBD1 (6 bases). Trimming removed 11 bases from V and 1 base from J, with 29 bases in between. Germline CDR1 is SNHLY and CDR2 is FYNNEI. The CDR3 sequence is 18 residues long. CDR3 protein: CALCQWQGFTIGNTEAFF. DNA for the CDR3: TGTGCCCTCTGTCAATGGCAGGGGTTTACGATCGGGAACACTGAAGCTTTCTTT.

This clonotype was counted many times. The chain joins TRBV6-5 to TRBJ2-1; 7 bases fit TRBD2. Germline CDR1 reads MNHEY; CDR2 reads SVGAGI. The CDR3 length is 16 residues. With V trimmed by 3 bases and J by 0 bases, 5 bases remained unmatched. CDR3 sequence: CASSYSPSGSYNEQFF. DNA for the CDR3: TGTGCCAGCAGTTATTCTCCTAGCGGCTCCTACAATGAGCAGTTCTTC.

This clonotype was observed at least ten times. This chain uses TRBV19 with TRBJ1-2; D is undetermined. This CDR3 has 12 amino acids. CDR1 is LNHDA and CDR2 is SQIVND in the germline V gene (reference sequence). Trimming left V 7 bases short and J 4 bases short, with 10 bases between. The CDR3 reads CASTYGRYGYTF. The CDR3 coding sequence is TGTGCCAGTACCTACGGGCGCTATGGCTACACCTTC.

The sample holds many counts of this clonotype. The rearrangement uses TRBV20-1 and TRBJ1-1; D is undetermined. CDR1 DFQATT and CDR2 SNEGSKA come from the germline V gene (reference sequence). Trimming took 5 bases from V and 6 from J, leaving 10 bases between them. The CDR3 length is 11 residues. CDR3 in DNA: TGCAGTGCTGGAAGGGTTGCTGAAGCTTTCTTT. Amino acids: CSAGRVAEAFF.

This clonotype was recorded a few times. The V gene is TRBV7-8, the J gene TRBJ2-1; 9 nucleotides agree with TRBD2. The germline V gene encodes CDR1 SGHVS and CDR2 FQNEAQ. The CDR3 has 17 residues. V trimming: 4 bases; J trimming: 7 bases; junction bases outside the gene matches: 14. CDR3 coding DNA: TGTGCCAGCAGCTGGAGGGGCGGGAGGGCCCGGGTGAATGAGCAGTTCTTC. Translation gives CASSWRGGRARVNEQFF.

This clonotype was recorded a few times. The chain uses TRBV28 and TRBJ1-2; D is undetermined. Trimming stripped 2 bases from V and 5 bases from J, with 12 bases between. The CDR3 is made up of 14 amino acids. Germline loops: CDR1 MDHEN, CDR2 SYDVKM. CDR3 nucleotides: TGTGCCAGCAGTTTAAGGAGCTATTATTATGGCTACACCTTC. Encoded protein: CASSLRSYYYGYTF.

This clonotype has a count of ten or more. The chain combines TRBV5-1 with TRBJ1-1, with a possible D match to TRBD1 (5 bases). The CDR3 has 14 amino acids. Deletions cut 0 bases from V and 2 bases from J, with 8 bases between. Germline V gene lookup returns CDR1 SGHRS and CDR2 YFSETQ. This CDR3 is CASSLERGNTEAFF. CDR3 nucleotide sequence: TGCGCCAGCAGCTTGGAAAGGGGCAACACTGAAGCTTTCTTT.

Ten or more counts support this clonotype. The chain combines TRBV4-1 with TRBJ2-1; a possible D gene is TRBD1 (5 bases). This CDR3 is built from 15 residues. V lost 0 bases and J 1 base, leaving 7 bases between the germline ends. CDR1 and CDR2 (germline): MGHRA, YSYEKL. CDR3 protein: CASSQDDSSYNEQFF. Written as DNA, the CDR3 is TGCGCCAGCAGCCAAGATGACAGTTCCTACAATGAGCAGTTCTTC.

In its sample, this clonotype was seen a few times. V is TRBV18 and J is TRBJ1-1; 8 bases line up with TRBD1. The germline gives CDR1 KGHSH, CDR2 LQKENI. This CDR3 region has 14 residues. V shed 4 bases, J shed 5 bases, and the junction held 6 bases outside the gene matches. Here the CDR3 DNA reads TGTGCCAGCTCACGACTGGACAGGGATACTGAAGCTTTCTTT. It codes for CASSRLDRDTEAFF.